Following are 4 T cell receptor beta chains from one sample sequenced in a study of a mutant IDH1 vaccine in newly diagnosed glioma. The assay was immunoSEQ multiplex PCR, and TCRdb's table has in-frame clones only and misses some. The sample yields roughly 51,000 clones, roughly 82% seen once. Time point: week 5, during vaccination. What each vaccine dose contained was 300 ug of mutant IDH1 20-mer peptide, accompanied by topical imiquimod. Antigens of these TCRs are unknown. Source: PBMCs, taken from a glioma patient whose treatment included an IDH1 peptide vaccine. The receptors come from a woman between 18 and 29 years old with glioma. Some clones in this sample may be carry-over from other donors' samples.

CDR3 nucleotide sequence: TGTGCCAGCAGCCTCCGACAGGGTCCCACCGGGGAGCTGTTTTTT. Translation gives CASSLRQGPTGELFF. The chain combines TRBV7-8 with TRBJ2-2; 7 bases fit TRBD1. The CDR3 is 15 amino acids. Germline V CDR1 and CDR2: SGHVS, FQNEAQ. The junction had 7 bases not matched to a gene; V was cut back by 5 bases and J by 4 bases.

This clone has more than one count but fewer than ten. The rearrangement joins TRBV5-1 to TRBJ1-1, with D unresolved. Trimming stripped 4 bases from V and 2 bases from J, with 12 bases between. Germline V gives CDR1 SGHRS, CDR2 YFSETQ. There are 14 residues in the CDR3. In DNA form, the CDR3 reads TGCGCCAGCAGCCCCCGCGCGGATAACACTGAAGCTTTCTTT. Translating gives CASSPRADNTEAFF.

The chain recombines TRBV29-1 with TRBJ1-2; unclear D gene. With 6 bases removed from V and 2 bases from J, the gap between germline ends came to 4 bases. This CDR3 is 10 amino acids long. Germline lookup yields CDR1 SQVTM and CDR2 ANQGSEA. This chain's CDR3 is CSVGNYGYTF. The CDR3 DNA is TGCAGCGTGGGAAACTATGGCTACACCTTC.

V and J are TRBV6-5 and TRBJ1-5, with D tentatively TRBD1 (5 bases). The ends were cut back, 6 bases at V and 1 base at J, with 10 bases in the middle. The CDR3 contains 14 residues. The germline V gene encodes CDR1 MNHEY and CDR2 SVGAGI. The CDR3 region is CASSRDGSNQPQHF. The CDR3 region has the DNA TGTGCCAGCAGCAGGGACGGAAGCAATCAGCCCCAGCATTTT.